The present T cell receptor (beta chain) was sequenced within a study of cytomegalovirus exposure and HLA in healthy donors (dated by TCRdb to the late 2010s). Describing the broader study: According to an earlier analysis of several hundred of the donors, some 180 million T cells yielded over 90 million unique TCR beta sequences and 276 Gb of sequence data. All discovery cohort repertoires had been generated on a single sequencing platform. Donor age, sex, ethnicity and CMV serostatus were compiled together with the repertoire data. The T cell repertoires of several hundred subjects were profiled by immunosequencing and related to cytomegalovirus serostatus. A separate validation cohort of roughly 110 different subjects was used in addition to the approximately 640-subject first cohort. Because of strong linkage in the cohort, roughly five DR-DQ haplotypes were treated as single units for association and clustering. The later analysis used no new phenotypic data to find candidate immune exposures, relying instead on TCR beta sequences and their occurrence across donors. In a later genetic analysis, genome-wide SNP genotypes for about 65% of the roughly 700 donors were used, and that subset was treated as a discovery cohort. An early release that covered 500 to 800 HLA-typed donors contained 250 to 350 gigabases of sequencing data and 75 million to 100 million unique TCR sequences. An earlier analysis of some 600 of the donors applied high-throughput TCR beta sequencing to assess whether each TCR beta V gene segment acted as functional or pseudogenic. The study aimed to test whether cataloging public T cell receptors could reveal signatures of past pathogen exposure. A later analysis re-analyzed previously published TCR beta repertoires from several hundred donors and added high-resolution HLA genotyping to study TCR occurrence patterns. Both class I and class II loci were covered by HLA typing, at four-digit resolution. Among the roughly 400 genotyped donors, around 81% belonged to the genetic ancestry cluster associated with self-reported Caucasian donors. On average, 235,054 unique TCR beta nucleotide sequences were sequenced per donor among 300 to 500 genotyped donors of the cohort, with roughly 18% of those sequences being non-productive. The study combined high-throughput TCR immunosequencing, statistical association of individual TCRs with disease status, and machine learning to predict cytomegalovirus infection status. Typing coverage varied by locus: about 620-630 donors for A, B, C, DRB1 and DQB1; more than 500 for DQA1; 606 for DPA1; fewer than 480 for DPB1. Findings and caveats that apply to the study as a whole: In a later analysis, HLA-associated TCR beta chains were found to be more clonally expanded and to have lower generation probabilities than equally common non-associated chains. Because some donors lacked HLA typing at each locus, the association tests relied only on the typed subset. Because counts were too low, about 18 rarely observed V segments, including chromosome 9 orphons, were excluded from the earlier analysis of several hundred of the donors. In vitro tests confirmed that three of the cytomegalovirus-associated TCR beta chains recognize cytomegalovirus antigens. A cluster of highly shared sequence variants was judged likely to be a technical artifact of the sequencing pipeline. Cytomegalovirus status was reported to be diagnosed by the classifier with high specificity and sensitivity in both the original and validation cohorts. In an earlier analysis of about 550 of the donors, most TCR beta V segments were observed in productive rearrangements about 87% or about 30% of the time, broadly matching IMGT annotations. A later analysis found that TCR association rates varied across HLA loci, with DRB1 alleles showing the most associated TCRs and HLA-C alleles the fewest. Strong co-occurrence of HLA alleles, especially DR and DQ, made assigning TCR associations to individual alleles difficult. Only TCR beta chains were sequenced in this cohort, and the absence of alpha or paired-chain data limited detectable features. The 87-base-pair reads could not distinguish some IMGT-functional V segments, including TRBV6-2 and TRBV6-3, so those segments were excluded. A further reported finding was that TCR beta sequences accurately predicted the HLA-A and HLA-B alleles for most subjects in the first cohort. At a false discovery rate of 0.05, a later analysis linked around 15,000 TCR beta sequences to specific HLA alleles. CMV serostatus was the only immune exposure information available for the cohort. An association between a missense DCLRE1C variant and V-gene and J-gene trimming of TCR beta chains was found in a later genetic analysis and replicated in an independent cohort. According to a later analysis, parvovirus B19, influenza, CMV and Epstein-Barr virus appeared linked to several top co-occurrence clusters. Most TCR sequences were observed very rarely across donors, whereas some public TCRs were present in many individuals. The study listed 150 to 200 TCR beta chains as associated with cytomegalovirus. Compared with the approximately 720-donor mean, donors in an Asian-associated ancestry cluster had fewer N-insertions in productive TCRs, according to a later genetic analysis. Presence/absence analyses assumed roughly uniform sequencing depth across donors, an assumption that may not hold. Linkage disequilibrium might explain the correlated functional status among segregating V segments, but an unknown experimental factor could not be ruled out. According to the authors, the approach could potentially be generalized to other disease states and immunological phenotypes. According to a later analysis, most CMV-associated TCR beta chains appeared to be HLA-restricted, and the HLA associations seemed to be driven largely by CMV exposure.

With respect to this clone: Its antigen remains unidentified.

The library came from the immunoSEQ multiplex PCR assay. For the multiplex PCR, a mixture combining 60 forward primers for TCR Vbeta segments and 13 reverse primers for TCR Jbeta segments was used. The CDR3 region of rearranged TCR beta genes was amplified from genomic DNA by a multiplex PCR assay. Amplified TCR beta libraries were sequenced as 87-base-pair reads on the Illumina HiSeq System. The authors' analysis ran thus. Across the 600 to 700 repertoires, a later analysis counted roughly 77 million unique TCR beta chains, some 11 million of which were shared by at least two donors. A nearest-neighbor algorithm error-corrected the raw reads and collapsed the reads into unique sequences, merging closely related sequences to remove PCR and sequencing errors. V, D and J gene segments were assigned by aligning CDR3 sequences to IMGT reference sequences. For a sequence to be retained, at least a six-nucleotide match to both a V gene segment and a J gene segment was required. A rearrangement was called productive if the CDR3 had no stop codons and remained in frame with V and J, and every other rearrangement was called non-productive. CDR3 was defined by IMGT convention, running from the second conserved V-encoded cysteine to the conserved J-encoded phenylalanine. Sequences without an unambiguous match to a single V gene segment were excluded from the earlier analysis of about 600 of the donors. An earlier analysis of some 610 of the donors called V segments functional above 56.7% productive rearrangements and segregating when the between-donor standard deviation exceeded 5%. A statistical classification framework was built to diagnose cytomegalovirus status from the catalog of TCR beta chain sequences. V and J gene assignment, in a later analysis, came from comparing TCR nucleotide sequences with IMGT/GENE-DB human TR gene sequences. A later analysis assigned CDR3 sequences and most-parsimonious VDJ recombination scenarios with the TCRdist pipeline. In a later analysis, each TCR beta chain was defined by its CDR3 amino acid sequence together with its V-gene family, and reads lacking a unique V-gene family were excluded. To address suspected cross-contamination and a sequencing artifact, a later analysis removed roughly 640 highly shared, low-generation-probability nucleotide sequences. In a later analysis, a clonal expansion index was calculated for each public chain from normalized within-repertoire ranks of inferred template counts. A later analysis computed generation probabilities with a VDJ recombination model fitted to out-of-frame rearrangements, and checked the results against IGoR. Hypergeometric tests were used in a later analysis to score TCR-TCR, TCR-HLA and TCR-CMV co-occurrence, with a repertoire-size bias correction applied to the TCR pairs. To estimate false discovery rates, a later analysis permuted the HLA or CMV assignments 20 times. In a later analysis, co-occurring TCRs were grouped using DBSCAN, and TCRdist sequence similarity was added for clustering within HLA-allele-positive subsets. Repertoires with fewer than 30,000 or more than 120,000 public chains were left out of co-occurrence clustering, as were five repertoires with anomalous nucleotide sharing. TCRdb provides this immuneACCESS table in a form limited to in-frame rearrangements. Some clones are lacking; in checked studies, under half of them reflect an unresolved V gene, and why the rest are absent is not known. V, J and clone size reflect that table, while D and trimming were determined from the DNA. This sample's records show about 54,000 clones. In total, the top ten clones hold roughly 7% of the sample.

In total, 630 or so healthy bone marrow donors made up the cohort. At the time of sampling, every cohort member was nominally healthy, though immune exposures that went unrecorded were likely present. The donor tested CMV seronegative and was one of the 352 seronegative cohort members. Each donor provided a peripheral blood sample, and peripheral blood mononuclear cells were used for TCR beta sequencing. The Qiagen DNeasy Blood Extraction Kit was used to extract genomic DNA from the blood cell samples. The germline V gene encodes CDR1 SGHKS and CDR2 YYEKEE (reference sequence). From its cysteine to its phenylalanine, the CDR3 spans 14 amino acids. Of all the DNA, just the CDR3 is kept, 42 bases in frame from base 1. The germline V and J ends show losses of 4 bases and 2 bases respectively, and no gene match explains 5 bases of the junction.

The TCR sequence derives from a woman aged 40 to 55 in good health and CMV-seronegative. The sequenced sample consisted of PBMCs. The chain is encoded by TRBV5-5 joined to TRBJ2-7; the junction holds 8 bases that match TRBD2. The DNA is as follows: TGTGCCAGCAGCGCAACTAGCGGTGCCTACGAGCAGTACTTC. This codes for CASSATSGAYEQYF.